The rows below give T cell receptor beta chains drawn from one sample of a study of quantifying T cell responses using KT2 cells. TCRdb re-derived calls from the UMI-ligation and nested PCR reads in MiXCR, one entry per CDR3 protein. The top ten clones hold roughly 10% of a sample with tens of thousands of distinct CDR3 sequences, around 10% of them seen once. Sample: PBMCs spiked with cells of the T cell clone KT2. The receptors derive from a human donor. Both conserved end residues are trimmed from each CDR3. Fields, in order: CDR3 length, V gene, clone size, CDR3 protein. Size tells how often a clone was seen (once, few, many) or the class of an expanded clone, and some rows leave it out.

12 | TRBV12-3/TRBV12-4 | few | ASSFQGASQPQH
12 | TRBV6-4 | many | ASSEDRGPTNLH
13 | TRBV4-1 | few | ASSQDLTSGLEQF
13 | TRBV6-2/TRBV6-3 | - | ASRELAGVAGELF
19 | TRBV27 | - | ASSSLAFSGHVSSGANVLT
13 | TRBV14 | many | ASSLLGGSKTEAF
12 | TRBV19 | - | ASSLGRDRGKQF
14 | TRBV14 | - | ASSPGGGTGAYEQY
12 | TRBV15 | - | ATSRDIVGQVQY
14 | TRBV5-5 | - | ASRRGMDLSYNEQF
11 | TRBV6-5 | few | ASSYGIRTEAF
14 | TRBV5-1 | many | ASSLAGIGMNTEAF
13 | TRBV12-3/TRBV12-4 | many | ASSFSASADYEQY
12 | TRBV7-2 | few | ASSFSQGLYEQY
14 | TRBV7-2 | many | ASSKDGAFSTDTQY
13 | TRBV30 | many | AWVNRGRVWTEAF
9 | TRBV18 | many | ASSPMGEQY
14 | TRBV12-3/TRBV12-4 | many | ASSFDRGSAEYGYT
12 | TRBV13 | - | ASSLGEGGREAF
13 | TRBV29-1 | medium-sized | SVGGRAGYQETQY
12 | TRBV12-3/TRBV12-4 | few | ASSFRGPAYEQY
11 | TRBV5-1 | - | ASMEEVNTEAF
12 | TRBV11-2 | many | ASSPTSSTDTQY
12 | TRBV7-2 | few | ASTEPGAYNEQF
15 | TRBV6-6 | - | ASSWGQGRRGNSPLH
12 | TRBV12-3/TRBV12-4 | few | ASSSGQVVDEQY
12 | TRBV7-2 | - | ASSLTRGAQPQH
14 | TRBV6-2/TRBV6-3 | few | ASSDRSPGLQETQY
13 | TRBV11-3 | - | ASSPTAVVKNIQY
14 | TRBV6-1 | many | ASSEDRDRGTETQY
11 | TRBV10-3 | few | AISESAPYEQY
13 | TRBV12-3/TRBV12-4 | - | ASSSGTGGYQPQH
13 | TRBV4-2 | few | ASSQDRAVNTEAF
11 | TRBV7-6 | - | ASSFVWGNEQF
15 | TRBV6-6 | - | ASSSPGTGGMNTEAF
13 | TRBV2 | - | ASNTQGQGSTEAF
12 | TRBV5-4 | - | ASSILAGAYEQY
15 | TRBV11-3 | few | ASSYPRAGESTDTQY
12 | TRBV11-3 | few | ASSLEGGPWEQF
15 | TRBV7-8 | many | ASRPSRGGRSTDTQY
11 | TRBV5-1 | many | ASRFYTQETQY
13 | TRBV7-9 | few | ASSLFGSGSGEQY
11 | TRBV6-5 | - | ASSPRRTDTQY
12 | TRBV7-2 | - | ASSPRTANYGYT
12 | TRBV9 | many | ASSAGGLNQPQH